This T cell receptor beta chain was sequenced in a study of cytomegalovirus exposure and HLA in healthy donors. In germline, CDR1 is LNHDA, CDR2 SQIVND (reference sequence). The CDR3 is 15 amino acids. The V gene lost 5 bases and the J gene lost 4 bases, with 16 bases spanning the gap. The PCR was carried out with 60 Vbeta primers and 13 Jbeta primers. Measured with immunoSEQ multiplex PCR; TCRdb has only the in-frame clones, and not every one. Here the sample spans about 150,000 clones, 65% to 80% being singletons. The sequencing sample was made of PBMCs. This chain links TRBV19 with TRBJ2-3; possible D gene TRBD2, 5 bases. The receptor's source is a man aged 18-30 years in good health and CMV-seronegative. In DNA, the CDR3 is TGTGCCAGTAGTTGGACCGGGAAGATGGCAGATACGCAGTATTTT. Protein: CASSWTGKMADTQYF.